Presented here are 9 T cell receptor beta chains from one specimen sequenced in a study of CD4 T cells in relation to SARS-CoV-2 and coronaviruses. Data came from immunoSEQ multiplex PCR; TCRdb stores just in-frame clones and leaves some out. This sample carries 43,000 or so clones, around 79% of them seen once, and the ten largest clones take about 1.5%. These receptors are not linked to any known antigen. Sequenced sample: naive CD4+ T cells from PBMCs, cultured in vitro. Subset meaning: naive CD4+ T cells isolated by negative enrichment. All receptors come from an adult with COVID-19.

The V and J genes are TRBV10-3 and TRBJ2-1; 7 positions agree with TRBD2. CDR1 is ENHRY, CDR2 SYGVKD, per germline. This CDR3 is 15 amino acids long. V dropped 8 bases and J dropped 3; count of bases not matched to a gene: 10. CDR3 nucleotide sequence: TGTGCCATCCTAAGCTCTAGCGGTGGCTACAATGAGCAGTTCTTC. As protein: CAILSSSGGYNEQFF.

This clone was recorded only once. CDR3 bases: TGTGCCAGCAGGACGACAGGGGCGGGAAACACCATATATTTT. Amino acid sequence: CASRTTGAGNTIYF. The chain couples TRBV6-5 to TRBJ1-3, with 8 bases matching TRBD1. This CDR3 comprises 14 residues. Trimming at V came to 6 bases and at J to 4 bases, leaving 5 bases not matched to a gene. Germline lookup yields CDR1 MNHEY and CDR2 SVGAGI.

This rearrangement joins TRBV28 to TRBJ2-3, with D perhaps TRBD1 or TRBD2 (6 bases each). The CDR3 runs to 13 residues. Trimming took off 6 bases at V and 6 bases at J, with 13 bases between the two ends. Germline-derived CDR1 and CDR2 are MDHEN and SYDVKM. The CDR3 protein is CASSGGTSDTQYF. CDR3 sequence (DNA): TGTGCCAGCAGCGGAGGGACATCGGATACGCAGTATTTT.

V is TRBV24-1 and J is TRBJ1-4; tentatively, D is TRBD1 (5 bases). This CDR3 contains 14 residues. Trimming removed 5 bases from V and 3 bases from J, with 9 bases in between. CDR1 is KGHDR and CDR2 is SFDVKD in the germline V gene. The CDR3 DNA follows: TGTGCCACCAGTGGTGGGGCCGCTAATGAAAAACTGTTTTTT. Translating it yields CATSGGAANEKLFF.

This chain links TRBV6-4 with TRBJ2-2; no clear D gene. This CDR3 contains 13 residues. V was clipped by 0 bases and J by 6 bases, with 5 bases between them. Germline CDR1 is MRHNA and CDR2 is SNTAGT. The CDR3 nucleotides are TGTGCCAGCAGTGACTCCAGCGCCGGGGAGCTGTTTTTT. Amino acid sequence: CASSDSSAGELFF.

The J gene is TRBJ2-7, the V gene TRBV4-2; the match to TRBD1 covers 7 bases. Germline V gene lookup returns CDR1 LGHNA and CDR2 YNFKEQ. V shed 2 bases, J shed 0 bases, and the junction held 13 bases outside the gene matches. CDR3 length equals 18 residues. This CDR3 is CASSQIRTGGGNSYEQYF. CDR3 nucleotide sequence: TGTGCCAGCAGCCAAATTCGGACAGGCGGTGGGAACTCCTACGAGCAGTACTTC.

The chain is built from TRBV9 and TRBJ2-5; 11 nucleotides match TRBD2. V trimming: 2 bases; J trimming: 2 bases; junction bases outside the gene matches: 8. The CDR3 has 17 amino acids. In germline, CDR1 is SGDLS, CDR2 YYNGEE. The CDR3 is CASSVSGRAGLQETQYF. In DNA form, the CDR3 reads TGTGCCAGCAGCGTTAGCGGGAGGGCCGGCTTGCAAGAGACCCAGTACTTC.

V gene TRBV6-5 combines with J gene TRBJ2-2; TRBD1 matches at 12 bases. Germline V lookup: CDR1 MNHEY, CDR2 SVGAGI. The CDR3 extends over 15 amino acids. V shed 7 bases and J 5 bases; nucleotides not matched to a gene: 5. As DNA, the CDR3 is TGTGCCAGCAACAGGGACAGGGGGCTAACCGGGGAGCTGTTTTTT. Its translation: CASNRDRGLTGELFF.

The table lists this clone with a count of one. In DNA form, the CDR3 reads TGTGCCAGCAGCGTAGGACCGATACCGTGGAGGGTAACCTACGAGCAGTACTTC. Translation gives CASSVGPIPWRVTYEQYF. The rearrangement uses TRBV9 and TRBJ2-7; D might be TRBD2 (6 bases). In germline, CDR1 is SGDLS, CDR2 YYNGEE. The V end lost 0 bases, the J end lost 2 bases, and 21 bases lay between the germline ends. The length of the CDR3 is 18 residues.